A single sample is the source of the 3 T cell receptor beta chains below, sequenced in a study of T cell responses to AZD1222 COVID-19 vaccine (dated by TCRdb to the early 2020s). The library was produced with the immunoSEQ multiplex PCR assay. TCRdb obtained this table from immuneACCESS and retained in-frame rearrangements with V and J assigned. These tables miss some clones; where compared with another copy, unresolved V genes account for less than half of the shortfall, and the remainder is unexplained. Present in this sample are 65,000 to 85,000 clones, about four fifths of which were seen just once. The ten largest clones capture 11% to 15% of the sample. Sample time point, as interpreted from the label and publication: about 28 days (+/-7) after the second vaccine dose. Sequences were derived from peripheral blood, sampled 28 days after the second AZD1222 dose. The receptors stem from an adult who received the AZD1222 COVID-19 vaccine.

Judged by abundance, this clone is medium-sized. This sequence joins TRBV7-2 and TRBJ1-6; D is uncertain. The V end was cut by 5 bases, the J end by 9 bases, with 29 bases between. The length of the CDR3 is 19 residues. Germline V CDR1 and CDR2: SGHTA, FQGNSA. DNA of the CDR3: TGTGCCAGCAGCCGCGACTTAGGGTTTGCAGCCACAAAGGGTTCACCCCTCCACTTT. Protein product: CASSRDLGFAATKGSPLHF.

The chain is built from TRBV28 and TRBJ2-7; possible D gene TRBD1, 6 bases. V shed 8 bases and J shed 4 bases, with 9 bases lying between them. The CDR3 is 11 residues long. In germline, CDR1 is MDHEN, CDR2 SYDVKM. CDR3 nucleotides: TGTGCCAGCGGGACAAGTTACGAGCAGTACTTC. It codes for CASGTSYEQYF.

The rearrangement links TRBV4-3 to TRBJ1-5, with 9 bases lining up with TRBD1. V lost 4 bases, J lost 10 bases, and 11 bases stayed unmatched. The CDR3 covers 15 residues. The germline CDR1 and CDR2 sequences are LGHNA and YSLEER. CDR3: CASSRDRASIRPQHF. The CDR3 coding sequence is TGCGCCAGCAGCCGGGACAGGGCCTCAATCCGTCCCCAGCATTTT.